This TCR beta chain was identified in a study of blood T cells in healthy people across ages. Study-level results: Possibly, changes in expanded clonotypes were confounded because donor CMV status was unknown. Across the age range, TCR beta diversity per million T cells fell in a roughly linear way.

Next came a second PCR, run for about 7 to 12 cycles, which used a sample-barcoded 5' primer along with a J-beta primer mix. All cDNA molecules were each tagged by a template-switch adaptor with 12 random nucleotides. TCRdb recomputed calls from the 5' RACE reads with MiXCR, one row per CDR3 protein. This table has over 1,500,000 distinct CDR3 sequences, 40% to 55% appearing once. The CDR3 totals 14 residues. Germline CDR1 reads SQVTM; CDR2 reads ANQGSEA. V shed 3 bases, J shed 1 base, and the junction held 4 bases outside the gene matches. On this clonotype: Its antigen is not known.

The chain uses TRBV29-1 and TRBJ1-2, with 8 bases that match TRBD1. The TCR originated in a woman between 40 and 55 years old in good health. Sequences were obtained from blood. CDR3 sequence (DNA): TGCAGCGTTGAGGTTACAGGGGGTAACTATGGCTACACCTTC. Its translation is CSVEVTGGNYGYTF.